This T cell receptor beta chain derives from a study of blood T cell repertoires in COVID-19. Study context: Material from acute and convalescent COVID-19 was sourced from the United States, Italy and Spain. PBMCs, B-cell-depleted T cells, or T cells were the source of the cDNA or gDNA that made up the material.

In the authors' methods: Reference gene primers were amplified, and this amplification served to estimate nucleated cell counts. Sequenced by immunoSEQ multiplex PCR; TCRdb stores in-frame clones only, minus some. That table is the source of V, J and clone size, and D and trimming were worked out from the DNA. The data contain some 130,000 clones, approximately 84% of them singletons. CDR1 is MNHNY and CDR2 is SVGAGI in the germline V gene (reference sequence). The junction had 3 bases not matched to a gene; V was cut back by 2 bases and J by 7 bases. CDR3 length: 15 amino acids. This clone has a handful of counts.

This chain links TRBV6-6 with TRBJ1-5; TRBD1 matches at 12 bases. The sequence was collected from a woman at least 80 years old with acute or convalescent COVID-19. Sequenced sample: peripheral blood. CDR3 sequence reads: CASSYRDRGQQPQHF. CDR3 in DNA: TGTGCCAGCAGTTACCGGGACAGGGGGCAGCAGCCCCAGCATTTT.